Listed below are T cell receptor beta chains from one sample, sequenced in a study of monozygotic twins with inflammatory bowel disease. After re-calling the 5' RACE reads, TCRdb lists one entry per CDR3 protein, DNA absent. The sample's table shows about 160,000 distinct CDR3 sequences. The specimen sequenced was blood. The receptors here all came from a human donor with ulcerative colitis or Crohn's disease, or a healthy co-twin of an affected twin (not recorded which). Both conserved end residues are part of each CDR3. The order of the fields is V gene, J gene, CDR3 protein.

V: TRBV7-2; J: TRBJ1-6; CDR3: CASSQGDNSPLHF
V: TRBV6-2/TRBV6-3; J: TRBJ2-3; CDR3: CASSPSLDTQYF
V: TRBV7-9; J: TRBJ2-1; CDR3: CASSPGTHEQFF
V: TRBV7-2; J: TRBJ1-3; CDR3: CASSLVPAGSGNTIYF
V: TRBV7-2; J: TRBJ1-1; CDR3: CASSRSTEAFF
V: TRBV29-1; J: TRBJ2-3; CDR3: CSGRDRVPDTQYF
V: TRBV20-1; J: TRBJ2-2; CDR3: CSARGVAGGESTGELFF
V: TRBV7-9; J: TRBJ2-3; CDR3: CASSHRSGTTITDTQYF
V: TRBV3-1; J: TRBJ2-2; CDR3: CASSRPGTSNTGELFF
V: TRBV10-3; J: TRBJ1-1; CDR3: CAISAVRGGDTEAFF
V: TRBV12-3/TRBV12-4; J: TRBJ2-3; CDR3: CASSPPLAGGSTDTQYF
V: TRBV2; J: TRBJ2-4; CDR3: CASSQEGQGDIQYF
V: TRBV20-1; J: TRBJ2-7; CDR3: CSAGWKGPSYEQYF
V: TRBV12-3/TRBV12-4; J: TRBJ1-2; CDR3: CASSPTGDGYTF
V: TRBV9; J: TRBJ2-7; CDR3: CASSVMGNVDEQYF
V: TRBV20-1; J: TRBJ1-1; CDR3: CSATGGMNTEAFF
V: TRBV20-1; J: TRBJ2-3; CDR3: CSASQLGRGADTQYF
V: TRBV21-1; J: TRBJ2-1; CDR3: CASSLQGDREHNEQFF
V: TRBV7-2; J: TRBJ2-3; CDR3: CASSLAASGGRDTQYF
V: TRBV19; J: TRBJ2-7; CDR3: CASSTGPRFPHYEQYF
V: TRBV7-3; J: TRBJ1-2; CDR3: CASSARDGLYYTF
V: TRBV28; J: TRBJ1-2; CDR3: CASYPGGVLLGGGYTF
V: TRBV5-4; J: TRBJ1-2; CDR3: CASSLLRADYGYTF
V: TRBV20-1; J: TRBJ1-5; CDR3: CSARDRRGPQPQHF
V: TRBV6-1; J: TRBJ2-7; CDR3: CASSLTLLQGLSWQYF
V: TRBV3-1; J: TRBJ2-1; CDR3: CASSQQPVGNYNEQFF
V: TRBV19; J: TRBJ1-1; CDR3: CASSSQGTANTEAFF
V: TRBV11-2; J: TRBJ2-3; CDR3: CASSLPADTQYF
V: TRBV19; J: TRBJ2-7; CDR3: CASNAGRVTYEQYF
V: TRBV20-1; J: TRBJ2-3; CDR3: CSAAGMEDADTQYF
V: TRBV6-1; J: TRBJ1-6; CDR3: CASSEGGGPNSPLHF
V: TRBV12-3/TRBV12-4; J: TRBJ2-3; CDR3: CASSYGQGTDTQYF
V: TRBV15; J: TRBJ2-4; CDR3: CATRPEVPRDIQYF
V: TRBV7-8; J: TRBJ2-7; CDR3: CASSSSRDRTYEQYF
V: TRBV5-5; J: TRBJ2-5; CDR3: CASSPGLRSGLETQYF
V: TRBV6-5; J: TRBJ2-1; CDR3: CASSYRFSGDEQFF
V: TRBV19; J: TRBJ1-2; CDR3: CASSIAIQSTVSSYGYTF
V: TRBV2; J: TRBJ2-3; CDR3: CASSSGAGGSDTQYF
V: TRBV7-8; J: TRBJ2-3; CDR3: CASSLAAQGTDTQYF
V: TRBV12-3/TRBV12-4; J: TRBJ2-2; CDR3: CASSLGGTRGGELFF
V: TRBV20-1; J: TRBJ1-1; CDR3: CSAEARTGQGWAFF
V: TRBV11-2; J: TRBJ2-1; CDR3: CASSLDRASSNEQFF
V: TRBV28; J: TRBJ2-7; CDR3: CASSPPAYEQYF
V: TRBV29-1; J: TRBJ1-2; CDR3: CSVEVGPRYYTF
V: TRBV20-1; J: TRBJ2-7; CDR3: CSARPGQGDEQYF
V: TRBV7-9; J: TRBJ1-5; CDR3: CASSLADYSNQPQHF
V: TRBV7-8; J: TRBJ2-3; CDR3: CASSSGDKSATDTQYF